This entry features one TCR beta chain sequence. The data originate from a study of cytomegalovirus exposure and HLA in healthy donors. PCR employed 60 Vbeta and 13 Jbeta primers. Clones were read by immunoSEQ multiplex PCR, and TCRdb kept only the in-frame ones, dropping some. The sample carries about 100,000 clones, roughly 75% recorded once. CDR3 length: 14 residues. Deletions cut 3 bases from V and 7 bases from J, with 12 bases between. Germline CDR1 LNHDA, CDR2 SQIVND (reference sequence). Donors consisted of healthy bone marrow donors. Sequencing was done on a sample of PBMCs. The sequence was obtained from a male donor in good health and CMV-seropositive. The V gene is TRBV19, the J gene TRBJ2-2, with a tentative D call TRBD1 (6 bases). The CDR3 loop is CASSISGVIGELFF. The CDR3 DNA is TGTGCCAGTAGTATTTCAGGGGTAATCGGGGAGCTGTTTTTT. Using reference TRBV19 and TRBJ2-2 for the parts outside the CDR3, the full variable domain is DGGITQSPKYLFRKEGQNVTLSCEQNLNHDAMYWYRQDPGQGLRLIYYSQIVNDFQKGDIAEGYSVSREKKESFPLTVTSAQKNPTAFYLCASSISGVIGELFFGEGSRLTVL.